The rows below give T cell receptor beta chains drawn from one sample of a study of cytomegalovirus exposure and HLA in healthy donors. Some clones are missing from TCRdb's copy, which holds only in-frame ones; the method was immunoSEQ multiplex PCR. The sample carries under 150,000 clones, roughly four fifths recorded once. What was sequenced was PBMCs. Receptors were obtained from a woman between 45 and 60 years old in good health and CMV-seronegative. The CDR3 runs from the conserved cysteine through the conserved F or W. Fields, in order: V gene, CDR3 protein.

TRBV19	CASIVDRASYEQYF
TRBV9	CASSVLAGIQETQYF
TRBV14	CASSQGRMGAGELFF
TRBV5-6	CASSIGVGVVGELFF
TRBV27	CASRLRQGEGEKLFF
TRBV11-2	CASSIRLAGEQYF
TRBV2	CASSGVGETQYF
TRBV4-3	CASSQELGLAGGQDTQYF
TRBV4-1	CASSQGLAYEQYF
TRBV28	CASRPPGSNQPQHF
TRBV5-1	CASSLGSVSMNTEAFF
TRBV9	CASSVATGQGDNEQFF
TRBV7-2	CASSQRQGAKRFSGNTIYF
TRBV29-1	CSVLTGWGEKLFF
TRBV2	CASSEVMDSSYFSEQFF
TRBV13	CASSAPGHSYEQYF
TRBV28	CASKPHGEANQPQHF
TRBV19	CASSNTGGADTQYF
TRBV7-2	CASSPARNEQFF
TRBV7-9	CASSLRGGYGYTF
TRBV7-6	CASWGRDGNTIYF
TRBV5-5	CASSRDRGNQPQHF
TRBV27	CASSLNSEQFF
TRBV10-3	CATQGMAGLGELFF
TRBV27	CASSLRPGNTEAFF
TRBV28	CASSFSSGGDGYTF
TRBV18	CASSPETGLNEKLFF